These T cell receptor beta chains were read from a single sample in a study of T-cell reconstitution after alpha-beta-depleted transplantation in children. Via MiXCR, TCRdb re-called the PCR reads, giving one row per CDR3 protein. Among roughly 790,000 distinct CDR3 sequences listed, about 15% were seen once. This specimen consisted of PBMCs, mostly from graft donor cells, obtained 360 days after TCRalphabeta/CD19-depleted stem cell transplant. The receptors were sampled from a male patient between 5 and 17 years old who had a stem cell transplant for acute lymphoblastic leukemia, so the T cells may come from the graft donor. Both conserved end residues are part of each CDR3. The D gene is left open where the match is weak. Size is omitted from some rows. Given values are once, few, many or a class for expanded clones.

d_gene: .; v_gene: TRBV6-1; abundance: .; len: 15; j_gene: TRBJ1-1; CDR3nt: TGTGCCAGCAGGTTCCCGGGACAAGCGAACACTGAAGCTTTCTTT; CDR3aa: CASRFPGQANTEAFF
d_gene: .; v_gene: TRBV29-1; abundance: few; len: 17; j_gene: TRBJ2-7; CDR3nt: TGCAGCGTTGAAGATTTCGGGGAGGGGGACCCGTCCTACGAGCAGTACTTC; CDR3aa: CSVEDFGEGDPSYEQYF
d_gene: .; v_gene: TRBV12-3/TRBV12-4; abundance: .; len: 16; j_gene: TRBJ2-2; CDR3nt: TGTGCCAGCTGTCCGGAGGGGACTCTCAACACCGGGGAGCTGTTTTTT; CDR3aa: CASCPEGTLNTGELFF
d_gene: .; v_gene: TRBV5-1; abundance: many; len: 13; j_gene: TRBJ2-3; CDR3nt: TGCGCCAGCAGCTTGAGGGACGTAGGTACGCAGTATTTT; CDR3aa: CASSLRDVGTQYF
d_gene: TRBD1; v_gene: TRBV4-1; abundance: few; len: 15; j_gene: TRBJ2-7; CDR3nt: TGCGCCAGCAGCCAAGTGCAGGGGGTCGACTACGAGCAGTACTTC; CDR3aa: CASSQVQGVDYEQYF
d_gene: TRBD1; v_gene: TRBV18; abundance: .; len: 14; j_gene: TRBJ1-1; CDR3nt: TGTGCCAGCTCACTCGACAGGGGGCTTATTGAAGCTTTCTTT; CDR3aa: CASSLDRGLIEAFF
d_gene: TRBD1; v_gene: TRBV12-3/TRBV12-4; abundance: few; len: 15; j_gene: TRBJ1-5; CDR3nt: TGTGCCAGCAGTTTAGACTTACAGGGGAATCAGCCCCAGCATTTT; CDR3aa: CASSLDLQGNQPQHF
d_gene: .; v_gene: TRBV4-1; abundance: few; len: 14; j_gene: TRBJ2-5; CDR3nt: TGCGCCAGCAGCCCGTACAACCCTGGGGGGACCCAGTACTTC; CDR3aa: CASSPYNPGGTQYF
d_gene: TRBD1; v_gene: TRBV20-1; abundance: many; len: 15; j_gene: TRBJ2-1; CDR3nt: TGCAGTGCTATGAGAGGGGGCCTAACAGGGCATGAGCAGTTCTTC; CDR3aa: CSAMRGGLTGHEQFF
d_gene: .; v_gene: TRBV6-5; abundance: .; len: 14; j_gene: TRBJ2-7; CDR3nt: TGTGCCAGCAGTTACCACCAGGGGCCCTACGAGCAGTACTTC; CDR3aa: CASSYHQGPYEQYF
d_gene: .; v_gene: TRBV5-1; abundance: few; len: 14; j_gene: TRBJ1-4; CDR3nt: TGCGCCAGCACCACCGGGACAAGAATAGAAAAACTGTTTTTT; CDR3aa: CASTTGTRIEKLFF
d_gene: TRBD2; v_gene: TRBV7-2; abundance: few; len: 16; j_gene: TRBJ2-1; CDR3nt: TGTGCCAGCAGCTTCGGGCTAGCGGGAGGAATCGATGAGCAGTTCTTC; CDR3aa: CASSFGLAGGIDEQFF
d_gene: .; v_gene: TRBV28; abundance: .; len: 14; j_gene: TRBJ2-1; CDR3nt: TGTGCCAGCACTCCTGAGGGGGGATACAATGAGCAGTTCTTC; CDR3aa: CASTPEGGYNEQFF
d_gene: .; v_gene: TRBV5-1; abundance: few; len: 16; j_gene: TRBJ1-1; CDR3nt: TGCGCCAGCAGCTCTCTTCGTGTAGGGGAGAACACTGAAGCTTTCTTT; CDR3aa: CASSSLRVGENTEAFF
d_gene: .; v_gene: TRBV29-1; abundance: many; len: 13; j_gene: TRBJ2-2; CDR3nt: TGCAGCGTTGCAGGTTTGAACACCGGGGAGCTGTTTTTT; CDR3aa: CSVAGLNTGELFF
d_gene: TRBD1; v_gene: TRBV20-1; abundance: .; len: 13; j_gene: TRBJ2-7; CDR3nt: TGCAGTGCTAGTCGACAGGGGGCCTACGAGCAGTACTTC; CDR3aa: CSASRQGAYEQYF
d_gene: TRBD1; v_gene: TRBV7-3; abundance: .; len: 14; j_gene: TRBJ2-1; CDR3nt: TGTGCCAGCAGCCCCCAACAGGACAGGGGAGAGCAGTTCTTC; CDR3aa: CASSPQQDRGEQFF
d_gene: TRBD1; v_gene: TRBV4-2; abundance: .; len: 14; j_gene: TRBJ2-2; CDR3nt: TGTGGTACGACGACAGGGGAGAACACCGGGGAGCTGTTTTTT; CDR3aa: CGTTTGENTGELFF
d_gene: .; v_gene: TRBV19; abundance: .; len: 15; j_gene: TRBJ2-1; CDR3nt: TGTGCCAGTAGTATTTGGGGTCTCTCCTACAATGAGCAGTTCTTC; CDR3aa: CASSIWGLSYNEQFF
d_gene: .; v_gene: TRBV5-1; abundance: .; len: 14; j_gene: TRBJ2-7; CDR3nt: TGCGCCAGCAGTCGGGACGTGGGAGGTCGGGAGCAGTACTTC; CDR3aa: CASSRDVGGREQYF
d_gene: .; v_gene: TRBV3-1; abundance: .; len: 15; j_gene: TRBJ2-2; CDR3nt: TGTGCCAGCAGCCAAGGGGCAGCTAACACCGGGGAGCTGTTTTTT; CDR3aa: CASSQGAANTGELFF
d_gene: TRBD2; v_gene: TRBV9; abundance: few; len: 17; j_gene: TRBJ2-7; CDR3nt: TGTGCCAGCAGCGCATGGGAAGGACTAGCGGGTTCCTACGAGCAGTACTTC; CDR3aa: CASSAWEGLAGSYEQYF
d_gene: .; v_gene: TRBV5-1; abundance: .; len: 18; j_gene: TRBJ2-6; CDR3nt: TGCGCCAGCAGCTTGGTGGTCGCCCGAGTCCCTGGGGCCAACGTCCTGACTTTC; CDR3aa: CASSLVVARVPGANVLTF
d_gene: TRBD2; v_gene: TRBV20-1; abundance: few; len: 16; j_gene: TRBJ2-3; CDR3nt: TGCAGTGCTAGAGATCCGACTAGCGCTTGGAGAGATACGCAGTATTTT; CDR3aa: CSARDPTSAWRDTQYF
d_gene: TRBD1; v_gene: TRBV11-1; abundance: .; len: 18; j_gene: TRBJ1-3; CDR3nt: TGTGCCAGCAGCTACCTAATAGGGACAGGGGCGCGAGGAAACACCATATATTTT; CDR3aa: CASSYLIGTGARGNTIYF
d_gene: .; v_gene: TRBV27; abundance: many; len: 14; j_gene: TRBJ2-1; CDR3nt: TGTGCCAGCAGTTACCAGGGAACCTACAATGAGCAGTTCTTC; CDR3aa: CASSYQGTYNEQFF
d_gene: .; v_gene: TRBV2; abundance: many; len: 16; j_gene: TRBJ2-2; CDR3nt: TGTGCCAGCAGTGAAGGACTAGGAACCAAATATAGGGAGCTGTTTTTT; CDR3aa: CASSEGLGTKYRELFF
d_gene: TRBD2; v_gene: TRBV28; abundance: .; len: 15; j_gene: TRBJ2-1; CDR3nt: TGTGCCAGCAGAGGACTAGCGGGAGTGGTTAATGAGCAGTTCTTC; CDR3aa: CASRGLAGVVNEQFF
d_gene: TRBD2; v_gene: TRBV11-1; abundance: .; len: 17; j_gene: TRBJ2-1; CDR3nt: TGTGCCAGCACCCTCGGACTGGGACTAGCGGCTTTGGATGAGCAGTTCTTC; CDR3aa: CASTLGLGLAALDEQFF